The subject of this entry is one T cell receptor (beta chain). No antigen is known for it. The data belong to a study of cytomegalovirus exposure and HLA in healthy donors. Whole-study context: Researchers previously reported finding some 110 million unique TCR beta sequences from approximately 190 million T cells. Study-level points and caveats: Upon later analysis, HLA-associated TCR beta chains proved more clonally expanded than other, equally common chains.

Germline V gives CDR1 GTSNPN, CDR2 SVGIG (reference sequence). With 7 bases clipped from V and 6 bases from J, the junction kept 9 bases outside the gene matches. The CDR3 has 14 residues. The PCR made use of 60 Vbeta and 13 Jbeta primers. Measured with immunoSEQ multiplex PCR; TCRdb has only the in-frame clones, and not every one. The data contain about 120,000 clones, less than 65% of them seen just once; the ten biggest clones take up 9% to 10%. The chain joins TRBV30 to TRBJ1-6; 7 bases are shared with TRBD1. This sequence originates from a man aged 40-50 years in good health and CMV-seropositive. Sequencing input: PBMCs. CDR3 sequence (DNA): TGTGCCTCCCAAGTGGGGACAGTTAATTCACCCCTCCACTTT. Translated, it gives CASQVGTVNSPLHF.